This T cell receptor beta chain was documented in a study of shared clonotypes between healthy human individuals. The CDR3 totals 18 residues. Germline V lookup: CDR1 LNHDA, CDR2 SQIVND (reference sequence). Trimming took 1 base from V and 1 from J; bases not matched to a gene: 8. Remarks on this clone: Its antigen remains unidentified.

CD4+ cell separation produced CD45RA+ naive and CD45RA-negative memory subsets. Whole-study findings and limits: When naive CD4 clonotypes were compared across several donors, 5% to 5.5% were shared. Generation probabilities were higher for clonotypes shared across all four sorted-subset donors than for unshared ones.

Sequenced by immunoSEQ multiplex PCR; TCRdb stores in-frame clones only, minus some. This table has some 2.3 million clones, about 92% appearing once. The TCR sequence derives from a man aged 18 to 29 in good health. Some clones in this sample may be carry-over from other donors' samples. V is TRBV19 and J is TRBJ2-2, with 8 bases matching TRBD2. Sequenced sample: naive CD4+ T cells from PBMCs. Stated subset: CD45RA+ positively selected. CDR3 protein: CASSIAELAGGNTGELFF. DNA of the CDR3: TGTGCCAGTAGTATAGCTGAACTGGCGGGAGGGAACACCGGGGAGCTGTTTTTT. Looking up the rest from reference TRBV19 and TRBJ2-2 gives the full variable domain: DGGITQSPKYLFRKEGQNVTLSCEQNLNHDAMYWYRQDPGQGLRLIYYSQIVNDFQKGDIAEGYSVSREKKESFPLTVTSAQKNPTAFYLCASSIAELAGGNTGELFFGEGSRLTVL.